This T cell receptor beta chain comes out of a study of blood T cell repertoires in COVID-19. The overall study: COVID-19 samples from acute and convalescent phases originated in the United States, Italy and Spain. Sources were T cells, B-cell-depleted T cells, or PBMCs; the material itself was cDNA or gDNA.

The sample holds many counts of this clone. The V gene lost 4 bases and the J gene lost 6 bases, with 19 bases spanning the gap. The CDR3 totals 15 residues. The V gene's germline CDR1 is SGHNT and CDR2 YYREEE (reference sequence). Authors' analysis steps: Counts of nucleated cells, estimated from reference gene primer amplification, were obtained. Only in-frame clones appear in the TCRdb table, and some are missing; sequencing was by immunoSEQ multiplex PCR. V, J and clone size derive from that table, while D and trimming were established from the DNA sequence. The sample consists of 150,000 to 200,000 clones, over 75% of them appearing once.

This clonotype originated in a man in his sixties with active or convalescent COVID-19. Sequencing was carried out using peripheral blood. The J gene is TRBJ1-2, the V gene TRBV5-4; tentatively, D is TRBD1 (6 bases). In DNA form, the CDR3 reads TGTGCCAGCAGCGTTACCGCGGGGGGCGAAGATGGCTACACCTTC. It specifies CASSVTAGGEDGYTF.